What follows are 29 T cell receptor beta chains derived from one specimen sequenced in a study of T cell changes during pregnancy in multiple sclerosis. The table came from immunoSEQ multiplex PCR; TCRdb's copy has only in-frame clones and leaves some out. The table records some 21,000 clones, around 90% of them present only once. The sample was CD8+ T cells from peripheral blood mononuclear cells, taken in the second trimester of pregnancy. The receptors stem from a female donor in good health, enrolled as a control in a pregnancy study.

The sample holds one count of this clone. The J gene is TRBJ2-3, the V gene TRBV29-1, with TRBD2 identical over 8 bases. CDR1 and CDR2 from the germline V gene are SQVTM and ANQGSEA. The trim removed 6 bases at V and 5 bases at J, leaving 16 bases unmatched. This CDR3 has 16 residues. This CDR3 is CSVPTSSGGHEDTQYF. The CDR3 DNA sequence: TGCAGCGTCCCAACGTCATCGGGGGGGCATGAAGATACGCAGTATTTT.

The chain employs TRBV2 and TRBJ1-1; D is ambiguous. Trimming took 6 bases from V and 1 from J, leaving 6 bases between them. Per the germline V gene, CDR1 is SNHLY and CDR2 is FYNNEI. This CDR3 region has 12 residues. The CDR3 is CASREQNTEAFF. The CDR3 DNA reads TGTGCCAGCAGGGAGCAGAACACTGAAGCTTTCTTT.

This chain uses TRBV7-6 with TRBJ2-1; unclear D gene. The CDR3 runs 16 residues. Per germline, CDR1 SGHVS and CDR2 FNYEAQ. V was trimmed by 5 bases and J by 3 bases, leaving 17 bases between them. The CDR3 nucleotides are TGTGCCAGCAGCCCACTGGAGAGCTCCGTCTACAATGAGCAGTTCTTC. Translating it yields CASSPLESSVYNEQFF.

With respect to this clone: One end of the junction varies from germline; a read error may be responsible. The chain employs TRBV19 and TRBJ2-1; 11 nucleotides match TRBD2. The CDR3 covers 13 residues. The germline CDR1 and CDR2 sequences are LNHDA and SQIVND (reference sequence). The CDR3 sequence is CACSGRAQDEQFF. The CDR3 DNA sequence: TGTGCCTGTAGCGGGAGGGCCCAAGATGAGCAGTTCTTC.

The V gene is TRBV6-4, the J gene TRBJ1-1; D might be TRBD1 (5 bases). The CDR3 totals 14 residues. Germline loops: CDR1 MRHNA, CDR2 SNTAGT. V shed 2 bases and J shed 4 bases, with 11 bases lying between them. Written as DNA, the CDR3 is TGTGCCAGCAGTGACGGGGGGGGGAGCACTGAAGCTTTCTTT. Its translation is CASSDGGGSTEAFF.

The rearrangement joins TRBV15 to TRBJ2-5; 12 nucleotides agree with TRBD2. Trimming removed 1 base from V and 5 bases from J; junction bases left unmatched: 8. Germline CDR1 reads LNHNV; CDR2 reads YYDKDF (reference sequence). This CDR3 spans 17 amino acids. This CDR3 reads CATSRVRTSGVVETQYF. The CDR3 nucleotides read TGTGCCACCAGCAGAGTCCGGACTAGCGGGGTAGTGGAGACCCAGTACTTC.

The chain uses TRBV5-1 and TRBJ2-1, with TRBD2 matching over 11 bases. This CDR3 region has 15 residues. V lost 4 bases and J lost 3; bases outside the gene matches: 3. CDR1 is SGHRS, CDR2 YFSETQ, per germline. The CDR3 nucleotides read TGCGCCAGCAGCGTGACTAGCGGGGACTACAATGAGCAGTTCTTC. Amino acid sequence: CASSVTSGDYNEQFF. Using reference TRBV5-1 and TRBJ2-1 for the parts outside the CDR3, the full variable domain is KAGVTQTPRYLIKTRGQQVTLSCSPISGHRSVSWYQQTPGQGLQFLFEYFSETQRNKGNFPGRFSGRQFSNSRSEMNVSTLELGDSALYLCASSVTSGDYNEQFFGPGTRLTVL.

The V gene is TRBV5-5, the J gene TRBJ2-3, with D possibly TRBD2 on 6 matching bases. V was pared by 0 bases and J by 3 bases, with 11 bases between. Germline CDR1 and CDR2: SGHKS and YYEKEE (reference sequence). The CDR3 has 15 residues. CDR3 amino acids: CASSLGVGTTDTQYF. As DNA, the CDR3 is TGTGCCAGCAGCTTGGGGGTCGGGACTACAGATACGCAGTATTTT.

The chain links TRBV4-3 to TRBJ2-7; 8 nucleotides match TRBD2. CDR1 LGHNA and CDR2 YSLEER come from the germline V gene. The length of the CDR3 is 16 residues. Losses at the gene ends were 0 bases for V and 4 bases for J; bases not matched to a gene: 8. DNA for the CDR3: TGCGCCAGCAGCCAAGATAACTCTGCGGGAGGTTACGAGCAGTACTTC. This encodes CASSQDNSAGGYEQYF.

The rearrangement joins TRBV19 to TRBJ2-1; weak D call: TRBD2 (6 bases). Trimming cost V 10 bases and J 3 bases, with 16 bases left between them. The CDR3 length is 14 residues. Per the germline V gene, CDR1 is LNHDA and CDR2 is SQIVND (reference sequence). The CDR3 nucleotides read TGTGCCACCAAGGAGGGATCCCTCTACAATGAGCAGTTCTTC. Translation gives CATKEGSLYNEQFF.

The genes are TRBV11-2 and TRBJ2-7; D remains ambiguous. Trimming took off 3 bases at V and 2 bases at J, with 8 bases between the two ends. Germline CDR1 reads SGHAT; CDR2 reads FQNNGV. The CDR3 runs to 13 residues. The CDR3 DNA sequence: TGTGCCAGCAGCTTTACAACCGCCTACGAGCAGTACTTC. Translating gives CASSFTTAYEQYF. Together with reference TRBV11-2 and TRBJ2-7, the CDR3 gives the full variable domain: EAGVAQSPRYKIIEKRQSVAFWCNPISGHATLYWYQQILGQGPKLLIQFQNNGVVDDSQLPKDRFSAERLKGVDSTLKIQPAKLEDSAVYLCASSFTTAYEQYFGPGTRLTVT.

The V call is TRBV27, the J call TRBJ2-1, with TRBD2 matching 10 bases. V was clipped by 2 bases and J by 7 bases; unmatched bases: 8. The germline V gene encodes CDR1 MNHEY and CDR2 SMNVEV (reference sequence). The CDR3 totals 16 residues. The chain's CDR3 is CASSLGLAGDFNEQFF. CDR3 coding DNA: TGTGCCAGCAGTTTAGGGCTAGCGGGAGACTTTAATGAGCAGTTCTTC.

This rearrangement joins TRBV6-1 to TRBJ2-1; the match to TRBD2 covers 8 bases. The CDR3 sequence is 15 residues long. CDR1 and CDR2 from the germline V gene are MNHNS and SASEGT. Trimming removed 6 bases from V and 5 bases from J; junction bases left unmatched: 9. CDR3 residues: CASRDGRGVDNEQFF. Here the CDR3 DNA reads TGTGCCAGCAGGGATGGGCGGGGGGTGGACAATGAGCAGTTCTTC.

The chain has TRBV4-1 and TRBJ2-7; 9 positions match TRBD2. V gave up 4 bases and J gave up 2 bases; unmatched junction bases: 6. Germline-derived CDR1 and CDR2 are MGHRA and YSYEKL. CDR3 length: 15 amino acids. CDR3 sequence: CASSLIAGDPYEQYF. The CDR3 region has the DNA TGCGCCAGCAGCCTGATAGCGGGGGACCCCTACGAGCAGTACTTC.

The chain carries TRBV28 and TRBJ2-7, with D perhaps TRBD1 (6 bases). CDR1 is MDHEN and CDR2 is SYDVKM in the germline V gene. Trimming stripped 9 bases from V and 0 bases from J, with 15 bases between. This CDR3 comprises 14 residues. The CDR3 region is CASIDRSDSYEQYF. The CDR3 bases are TGTGCCAGTATCGACAGGTCAGACTCCTACGAGCAGTACTTC. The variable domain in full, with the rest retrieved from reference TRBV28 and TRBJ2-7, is DVKVTQSSRYLVKRTGEKVFLECVQDMDHENMFWYRQDPGLGLRLIYFSYDVKMKEKGDIPEGYSVSREKKERFSLILESASTNQTSMYLCASIDRSDSYEQYFGPGTRLTVT.

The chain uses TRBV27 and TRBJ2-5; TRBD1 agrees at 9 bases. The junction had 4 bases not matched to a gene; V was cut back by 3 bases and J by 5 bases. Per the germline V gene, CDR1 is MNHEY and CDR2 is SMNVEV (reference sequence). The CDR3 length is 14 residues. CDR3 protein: CASSLGTGMETQYF. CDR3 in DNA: TGTGCCAGCAGTTTGGGGACAGGGATGGAGACCCAGTACTTC.

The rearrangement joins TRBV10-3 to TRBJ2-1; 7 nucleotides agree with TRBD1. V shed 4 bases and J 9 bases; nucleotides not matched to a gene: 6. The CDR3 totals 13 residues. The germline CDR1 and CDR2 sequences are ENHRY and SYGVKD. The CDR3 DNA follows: TGTGCCATCAGTGCTGAGGGGGCGGGTGAGCAGTTCTTC. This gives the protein CAISAEGAGEQFF.

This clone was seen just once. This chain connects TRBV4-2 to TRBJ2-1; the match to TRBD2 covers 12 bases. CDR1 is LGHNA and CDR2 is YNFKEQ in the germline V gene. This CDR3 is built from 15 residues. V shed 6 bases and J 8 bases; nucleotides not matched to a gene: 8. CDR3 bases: TGTGCCAGCAGTCCAACTAGCGGGGGGCCATATGAGCAGTTCTTC. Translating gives CASSPTSGGPYEQFF.

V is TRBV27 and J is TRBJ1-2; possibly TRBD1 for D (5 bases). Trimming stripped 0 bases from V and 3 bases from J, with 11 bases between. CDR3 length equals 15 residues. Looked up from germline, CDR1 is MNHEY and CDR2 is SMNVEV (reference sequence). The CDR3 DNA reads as TGTGCCAGCAGTTTATCGGACAACGGGTACTATGGCTACACCTTC. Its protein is CASSLSDNGYYGYTF.

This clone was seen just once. The CDR3 DNA follows: TGTGCCACGGACAGGGAGGGCACAGATACGCAGTATTTT. It codes for CATDREGTDTQYF. The chain uses TRBV6-1 and TRBJ2-3; 8 positions agree with TRBD1. The CDR3 is 13 residues long. CDR1 MNHNS and CDR2 SASEGT come from the germline V gene. J gave up 1 base and V 10 bases, and 4 bases lay outside the gene matches.

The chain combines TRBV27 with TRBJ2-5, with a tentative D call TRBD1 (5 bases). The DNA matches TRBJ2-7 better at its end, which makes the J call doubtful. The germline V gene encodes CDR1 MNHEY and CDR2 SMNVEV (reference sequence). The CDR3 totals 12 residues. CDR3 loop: CASSQTGYEQYF. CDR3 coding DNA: TGTGCCAGCAGTCAAACAGGCTACGAGCAGTACTTC.

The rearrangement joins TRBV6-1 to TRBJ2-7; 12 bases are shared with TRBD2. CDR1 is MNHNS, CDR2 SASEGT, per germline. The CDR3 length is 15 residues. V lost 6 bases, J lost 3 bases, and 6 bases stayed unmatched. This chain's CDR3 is CASSRELAGGYEQYF. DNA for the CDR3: TGTGCCAGCAGCCGCGAACTAGCGGGAGGCTACGAGCAGTACTTC.

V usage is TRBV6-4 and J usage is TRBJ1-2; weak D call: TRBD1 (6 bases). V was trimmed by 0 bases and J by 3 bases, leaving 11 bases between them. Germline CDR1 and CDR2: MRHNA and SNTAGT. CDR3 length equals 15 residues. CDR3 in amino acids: CASSDSAGEYYGYTF. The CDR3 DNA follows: TGTGCCAGCAGTGACTCTGCAGGGGAGTACTATGGCTACACCTTC.

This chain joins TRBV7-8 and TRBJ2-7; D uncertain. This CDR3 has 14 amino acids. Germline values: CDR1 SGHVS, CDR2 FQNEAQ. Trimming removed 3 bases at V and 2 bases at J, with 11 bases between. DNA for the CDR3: TGTGCCAGCAGCTTCGGTGGGCGAACCTACGAGCAGTACTTC. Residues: CASSFGGRTYEQYF.

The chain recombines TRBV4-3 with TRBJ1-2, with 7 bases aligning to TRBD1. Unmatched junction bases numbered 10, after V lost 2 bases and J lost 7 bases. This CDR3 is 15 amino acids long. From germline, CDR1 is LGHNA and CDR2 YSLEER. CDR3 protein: CASSQYDRDVAGYTF. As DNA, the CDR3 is TGCGCCAGCAGCCAATACGACAGGGATGTGGCTGGCTACACCTTC.

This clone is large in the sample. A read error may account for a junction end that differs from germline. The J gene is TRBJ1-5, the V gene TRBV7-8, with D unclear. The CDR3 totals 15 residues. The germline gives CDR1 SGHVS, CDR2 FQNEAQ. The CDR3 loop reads CASSLSAGGRQTQHF. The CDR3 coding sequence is TGTGCCAGCAGCCTATCCGCGGGTGGCCGTCAGACCCAGCATTTT.

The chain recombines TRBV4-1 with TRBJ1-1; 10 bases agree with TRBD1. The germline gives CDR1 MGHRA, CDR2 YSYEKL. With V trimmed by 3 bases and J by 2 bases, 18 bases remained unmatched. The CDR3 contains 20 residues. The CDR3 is CASSHLPGTGDHGANTEAFF. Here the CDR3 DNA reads TGCGCCAGCAGCCATCTTCCCGGGACAGGGGATCATGGGGCAAACACTGAAGCTTTCTTT.

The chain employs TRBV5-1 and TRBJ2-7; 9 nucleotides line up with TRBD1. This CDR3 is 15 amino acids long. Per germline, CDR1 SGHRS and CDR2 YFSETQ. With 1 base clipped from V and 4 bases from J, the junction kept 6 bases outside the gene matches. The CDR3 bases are TGCGCCAGCAGCTTGACTGTACAGGGGGCGTACGAGCAGTACTTC. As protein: CASSLTVQGAYEQYF.

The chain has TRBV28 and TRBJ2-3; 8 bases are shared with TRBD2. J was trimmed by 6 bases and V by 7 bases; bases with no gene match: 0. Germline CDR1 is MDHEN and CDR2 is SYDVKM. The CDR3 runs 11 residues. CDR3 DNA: TGTGCCAGCACGGGGGGGGATACGCAGTATTTT. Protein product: CASTGGDTQYF.